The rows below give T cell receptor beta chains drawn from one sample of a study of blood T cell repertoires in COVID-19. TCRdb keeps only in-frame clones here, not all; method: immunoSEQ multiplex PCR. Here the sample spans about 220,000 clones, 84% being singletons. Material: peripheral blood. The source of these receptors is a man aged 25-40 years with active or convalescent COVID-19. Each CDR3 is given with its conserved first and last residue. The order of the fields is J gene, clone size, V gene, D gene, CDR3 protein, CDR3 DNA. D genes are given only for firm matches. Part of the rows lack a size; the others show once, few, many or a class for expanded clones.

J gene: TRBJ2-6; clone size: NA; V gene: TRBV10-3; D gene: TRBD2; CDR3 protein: CAISDPASGTYSGANVLTF; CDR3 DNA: TGTGCCATCAGTGACCCGGCTAGCGGGACGTACTCTGGGGCCAACGTCCTGACTTTC
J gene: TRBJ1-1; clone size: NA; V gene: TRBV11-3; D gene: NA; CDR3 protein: CASSLGTNTEAFF; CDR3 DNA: TGTGCCAGCAGCTTAGGAACTAACACTGAAGCTTTCTTT
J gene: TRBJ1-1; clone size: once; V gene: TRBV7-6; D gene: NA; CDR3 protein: CASSLDGVGTEAFF; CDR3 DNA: TGTGCCAGCAGCTTAGACGGGGTGGGCACTGAAGCTTTCTTT
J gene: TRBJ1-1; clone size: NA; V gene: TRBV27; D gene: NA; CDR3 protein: CASSIGGRMNTEAFF; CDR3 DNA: TGTGCCAGCAGTATAGGAGGGAGGATGAACACTGAAGCTTTCTTT
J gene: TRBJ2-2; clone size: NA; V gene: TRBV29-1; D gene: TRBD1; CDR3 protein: CSVYSPRQGAGTGELFF; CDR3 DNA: TGCAGCGTTTATTCACCCAGACAGGGGGCGGGCACCGGGGAGCTGTTTTTT
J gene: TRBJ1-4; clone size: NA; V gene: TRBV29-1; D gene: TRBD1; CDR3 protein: CSAKGTVEKLFF; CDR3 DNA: TGCAGCGCCAAAGGGACAGTGGAAAAACTGTTTTTT
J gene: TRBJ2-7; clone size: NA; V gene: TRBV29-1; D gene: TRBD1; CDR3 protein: CSVATGTGSEQYF; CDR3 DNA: TGCAGCGTGGCTACCGGGACAGGGTCCGAGCAGTACTTC
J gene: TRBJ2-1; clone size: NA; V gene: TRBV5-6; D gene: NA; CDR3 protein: CASSGGVGNEQFF; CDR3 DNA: TGTGCCAGCAGCGGCGGGGTAGGCAATGAGCAGTTCTTC
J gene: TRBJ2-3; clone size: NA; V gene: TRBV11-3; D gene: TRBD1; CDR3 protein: CASSLGRGQWDTQYF; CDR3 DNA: TGTGCCAGCAGCTTGGGCAGGGGGCAATGGGATACGCAGTATTTT
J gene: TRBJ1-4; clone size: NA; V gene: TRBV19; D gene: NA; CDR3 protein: CASSRATNEKLFF; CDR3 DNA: TGTGCCAGTAGCCGAGCAACTAATGAAAAACTGTTTTTT
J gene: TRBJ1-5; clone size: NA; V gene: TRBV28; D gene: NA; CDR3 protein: CASSFAALGPQHF; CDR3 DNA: TGTGCCAGCAGTTTCGCGGCCCTTGGGCCCCAGCATTTT
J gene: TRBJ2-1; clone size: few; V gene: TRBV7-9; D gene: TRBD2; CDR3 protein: CASGRGGSYNEQFF; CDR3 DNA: TGTGCCAGCGGCAGAGGCGGGAGCTACAATGAGCAGTTCTTC
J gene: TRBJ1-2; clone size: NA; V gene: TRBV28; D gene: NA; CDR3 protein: CASSLQYYGYTF; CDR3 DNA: TGTGCCAGCAGTCTCCAGTACTATGGCTACACCTTC
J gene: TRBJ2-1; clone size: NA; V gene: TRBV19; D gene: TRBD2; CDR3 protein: CASTRKPAGSSGNYNEQFF; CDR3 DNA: TGTGCCAGTACTCGAAAGCCAGCAGGTTCGAGCGGGAACTACAATGAGCAGTTCTTC
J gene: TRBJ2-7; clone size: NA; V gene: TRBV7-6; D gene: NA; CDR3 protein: CASSFRDTASYEQYF; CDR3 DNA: TGTGCCAGCAGCTTCCGGGACACCGCATCCTACGAGCAGTACTTC
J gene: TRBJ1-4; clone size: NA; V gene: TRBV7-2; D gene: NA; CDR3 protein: CASTRGAEKLFF; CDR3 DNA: TGTGCCAGCACCCGGGGTGCAGAAAAACTGTTTTTT
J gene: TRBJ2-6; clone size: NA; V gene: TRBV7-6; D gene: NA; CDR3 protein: CASSTTGANVLTF; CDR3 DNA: TGTGCCAGCAGCACAACTGGGGCCAACGTCCTGACTTTC
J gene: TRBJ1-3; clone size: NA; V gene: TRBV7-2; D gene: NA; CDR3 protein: CASSLGGSGNTIYF; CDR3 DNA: TGTGCCAGCAGCTTGGGGGGCTCTGGAAACACCATATATTTT
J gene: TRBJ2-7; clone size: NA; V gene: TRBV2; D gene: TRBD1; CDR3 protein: CASSVLWGDRGGEQYF; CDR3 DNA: TGTGCCAGCAGTGTCCTCTGGGGGGACAGGGGTGGAGAGCAGTACTTC
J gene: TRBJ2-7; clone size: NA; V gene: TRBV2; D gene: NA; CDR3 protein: CASRGSKSYEQYF; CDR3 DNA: TGTGCCAGCCGGGGGAGTAAAAGCTACGAGCAGTACTTC
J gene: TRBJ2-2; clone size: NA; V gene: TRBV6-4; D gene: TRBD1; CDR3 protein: CASSDSAPGQGAGELFF; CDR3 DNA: TGTGCCAGCAGTGACTCCGCCCCGGGACAGGGGGCCGGGGAGCTGTTTTTT
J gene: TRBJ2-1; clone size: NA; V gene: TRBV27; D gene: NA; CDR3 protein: CASSFPRQFF; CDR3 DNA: TGTGCCAGCAGTTTTCCTCGGCAGTTCTTC
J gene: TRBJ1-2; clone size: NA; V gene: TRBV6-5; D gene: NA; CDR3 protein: CASSYPAGGGYGYTF; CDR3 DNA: TGTGCCAGCAGTTACCCCGCGGGGGGCGGCTATGGCTACACCTTC
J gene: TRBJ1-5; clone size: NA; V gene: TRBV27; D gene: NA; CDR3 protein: CASRSQGGQPQHF; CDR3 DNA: TGTGCCAGCAGGTCCCAGGGCGGCCAGCCCCAGCATTTT
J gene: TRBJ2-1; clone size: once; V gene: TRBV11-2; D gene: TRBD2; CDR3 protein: CASSLEGGARGGPYNEQFF; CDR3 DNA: TGTGCCAGCAGCTTAGAGGGTGGGGCGCGGGGGGGCCCCTACAATGAGCAGTTCTTC
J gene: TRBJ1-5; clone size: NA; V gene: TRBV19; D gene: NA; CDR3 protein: CASSTEGGQPQHF; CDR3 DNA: TGTGCCAGTAGTACTGAGGGTGGCCAGCCCCAGCATTTT
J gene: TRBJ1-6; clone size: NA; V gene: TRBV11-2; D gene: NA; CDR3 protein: CASSRGYLRSPLHF; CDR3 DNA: TGTGCCAGCAGCCGAGGATACCTGAGATCACCCCTCCACTTT
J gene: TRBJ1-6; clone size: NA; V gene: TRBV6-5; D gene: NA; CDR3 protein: CASTLTGGIHPLHF; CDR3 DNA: TGTGCCAGCACTCTGACAGGTGGAATTCACCCCCTCCACTTT
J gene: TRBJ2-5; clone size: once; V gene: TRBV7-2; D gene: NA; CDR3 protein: CASSFPNDSPGKYF; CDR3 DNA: TGTGCCAGCAGCTTCCCGAACGACTCCCCCGGGAAGTACTTC
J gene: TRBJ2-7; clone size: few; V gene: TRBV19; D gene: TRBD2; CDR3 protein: CASSIMVAGGEQYF; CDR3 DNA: TGTGCCAGTAGTATTATGGTAGCGGGAGGTGAGCAGTACTTC
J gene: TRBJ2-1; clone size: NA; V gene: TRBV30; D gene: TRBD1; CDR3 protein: CAWKRQGGNEQFF; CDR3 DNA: TGTGCCTGGAAACGACAGGGGGGGAATGAGCAGTTCTTC
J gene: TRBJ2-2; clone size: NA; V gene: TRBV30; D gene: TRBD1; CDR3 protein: CAWSLPGGSGELFF; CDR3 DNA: TGTGCCTGGAGCCTCCCAGGGGGCTCCGGGGAGCTGTTTTTT
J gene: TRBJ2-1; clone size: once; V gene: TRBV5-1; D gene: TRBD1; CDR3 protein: CASSTGTGARGNEQFF; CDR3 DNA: TGCGCCAGCAGCACCGGGACAGGGGCGAGGGGGAATGAGCAGTTCTTC
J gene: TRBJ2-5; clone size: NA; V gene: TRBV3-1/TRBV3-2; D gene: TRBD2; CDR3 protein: CASSQDEASGKTQYF; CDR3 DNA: TGTGCCAGCAGCCAAGATGAGGCTAGCGGAAAGACCCAGTACTTC
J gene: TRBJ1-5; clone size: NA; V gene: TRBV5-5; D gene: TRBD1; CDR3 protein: CASSLGTGLFGNQPQHF; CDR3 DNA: TGTGCCAGCAGCCTAGGGACAGGGTTGTTTGGCAATCAGCCCCAGCATTTT
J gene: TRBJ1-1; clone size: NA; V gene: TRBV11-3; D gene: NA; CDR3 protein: CASSRSVVTEAFF; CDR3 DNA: TGTGCCAGCAGCCGTAGTGTTGTCACTGAAGCTTTCTTT
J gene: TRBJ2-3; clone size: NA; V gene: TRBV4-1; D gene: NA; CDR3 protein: CASSQGPGYTDTQYF; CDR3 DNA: TGCGCCAGCAGCCAAGGCCCAGGGTACACAGATACGCAGTATTTT
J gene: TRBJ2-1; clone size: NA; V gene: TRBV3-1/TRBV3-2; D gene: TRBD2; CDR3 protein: CASSQVTGGHNEQFF; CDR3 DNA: TGTGCCAGCAGCCAAGTAACGGGAGGGCACAATGAGCAGTTCTTC
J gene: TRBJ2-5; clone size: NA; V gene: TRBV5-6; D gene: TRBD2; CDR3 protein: CASSARLAGIQETQYF; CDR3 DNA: TGTGCCAGCAGCGCGAGACTAGCGGGTATCCAAGAGACCCAGTACTTC
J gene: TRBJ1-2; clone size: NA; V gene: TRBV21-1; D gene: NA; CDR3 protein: CASNRQGNYGYTF; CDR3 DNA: TGTGCCAGCAACAGACAGGGGAACTATGGCTACACCTTC
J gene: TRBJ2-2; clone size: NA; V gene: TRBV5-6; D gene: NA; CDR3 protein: CASSTNRQKTGELFF; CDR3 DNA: TGTGCCAGCAGCACTAACCGACAGAAAACCGGGGAGCTGTTTTTT
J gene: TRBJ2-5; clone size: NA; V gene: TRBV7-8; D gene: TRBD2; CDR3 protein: CASSLVGGGYQETQYF; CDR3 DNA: TGTGCCAGCAGCTTAGTAGGCGGGGGGTACCAAGAGACCCAGTACTTC
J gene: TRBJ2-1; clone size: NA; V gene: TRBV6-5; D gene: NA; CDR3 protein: CASSYQGVNEQFF; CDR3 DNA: TGTGCCAGCAGTTACCAGGGCGTAAATGAGCAGTTCTTC
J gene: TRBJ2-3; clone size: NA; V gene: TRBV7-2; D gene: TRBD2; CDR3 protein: CASSLGLATDTQYF; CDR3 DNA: TGTGCCAGCAGCCTCGGACTAGCCACAGATACGCAGTATTTT
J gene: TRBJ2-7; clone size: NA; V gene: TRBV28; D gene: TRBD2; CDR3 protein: CASSAHRLAGEILYEQYF; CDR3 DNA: TGTGCCAGCAGTGCCCACCGACTAGCGGGAGAGATTCTCTACGAGCAGTACTTC
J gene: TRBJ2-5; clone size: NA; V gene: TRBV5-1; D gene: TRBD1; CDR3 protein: CASSLATGGQETQYF; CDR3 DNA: TGCGCCAGCAGCTTGGCGACAGGGGGGCAAGAGACCCAGTACTTC
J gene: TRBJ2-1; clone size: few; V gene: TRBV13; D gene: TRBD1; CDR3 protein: CASSFYGTGDDEQFF; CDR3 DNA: TGTGCCAGCAGCTTTTACGGCACAGGGGACGATGAGCAGTTCTTC
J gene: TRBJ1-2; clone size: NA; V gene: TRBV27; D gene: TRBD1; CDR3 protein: CASSQQGARGYTF; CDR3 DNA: TGTGCCAGCTCCCAACAGGGGGCGCGAGGCTACACCTTC
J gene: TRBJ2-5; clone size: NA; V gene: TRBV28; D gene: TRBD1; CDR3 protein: CASKIQGEETQYF; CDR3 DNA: TGTGCCAGCAAAATACAGGGGGAAGAGACCCAGTACTTC
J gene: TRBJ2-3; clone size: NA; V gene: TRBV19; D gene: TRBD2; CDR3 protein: CASSSGGTGDTQYF; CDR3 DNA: TGTGCCAGTAGTTCCGGGGGGACCGGAGATACGCAGTATTTT